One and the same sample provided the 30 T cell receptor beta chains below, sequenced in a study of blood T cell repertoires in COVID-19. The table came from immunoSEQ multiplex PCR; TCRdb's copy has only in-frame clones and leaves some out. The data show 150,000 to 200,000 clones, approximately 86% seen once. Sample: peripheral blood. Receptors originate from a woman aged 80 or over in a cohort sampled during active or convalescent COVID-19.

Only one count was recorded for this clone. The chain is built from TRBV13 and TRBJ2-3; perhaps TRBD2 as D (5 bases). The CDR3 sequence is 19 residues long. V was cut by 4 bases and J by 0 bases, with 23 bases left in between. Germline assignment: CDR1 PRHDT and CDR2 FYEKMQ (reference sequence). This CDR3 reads CASSSTFSADFTSTDTQYF. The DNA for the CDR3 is TGTGCCAGCAGCTCCACCTTCTCAGCGGACTTCACTAGCACAGATACGCAGTATTTT.

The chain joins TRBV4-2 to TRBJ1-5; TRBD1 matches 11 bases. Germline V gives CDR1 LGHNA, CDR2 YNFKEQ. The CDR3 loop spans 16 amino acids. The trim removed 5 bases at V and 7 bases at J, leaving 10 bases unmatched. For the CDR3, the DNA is TGTGCCAGCAGCTTCCGGACAGGGGGCTCGGAGCAGCCCCAGCATTTT. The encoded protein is CASSFRTGGSEQPQHF.

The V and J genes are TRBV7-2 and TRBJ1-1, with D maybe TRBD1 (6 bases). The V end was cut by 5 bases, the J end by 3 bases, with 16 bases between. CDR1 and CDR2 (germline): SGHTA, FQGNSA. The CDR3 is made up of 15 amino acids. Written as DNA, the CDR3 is TGTGCCAGCAGCGTGCGGGGGGCGCAGGACACTGAAGCTTTCTTT. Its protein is CASSVRGAQDTEAFF. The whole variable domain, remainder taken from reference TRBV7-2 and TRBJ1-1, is GAGVSQSPSNKVTEKGKDVELRCDPISGHTALYWYRQSLGQGLEFLIYFQGNSAPDKSGLPSDRFSAERTGGSVSTLTIQRTQQEDSAVYLCASSVRGAQDTEAFFGQGTRLTVV.

CDR3 in amino acids: CASSSRTGRAFYNSPLHF. CDR3 nucleotide sequence: TGTGCCAGCAGCTCGAGGACCGGGAGGGCTTTTTATAATTCACCCCTCCACTTT. The J gene is TRBJ1-6, the V gene TRBV7-8; no definite D call. The germline V gene has CDR1 SGHVS and CDR2 FQNEAQ. The CDR3 is made up of 18 amino acids. V shed 4 bases and J shed 4 bases, with 20 bases lying between them.

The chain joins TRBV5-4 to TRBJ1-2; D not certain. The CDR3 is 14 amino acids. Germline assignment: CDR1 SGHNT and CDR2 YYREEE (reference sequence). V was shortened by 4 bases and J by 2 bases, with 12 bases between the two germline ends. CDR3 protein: CASSLTEFNYGYTF. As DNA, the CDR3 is TGTGCCAGCAGCCTTACAGAATTCAACTATGGCTACACCTTC.

The CDR3 loop is CASSPRSTNEKLFF. The CDR3 DNA follows: TGTGCCAGCAGCCCCCGGTCGACAAATGAAAAACTGTTTTTT. The chain couples TRBV9 to TRBJ1-4; D unclear. Looked up from germline, CDR1 is SGDLS and CDR2 is YYNGEE. With 4 bases removed from V and 5 bases from J, the gap between germline ends came to 12 bases. This CDR3 has 14 amino acids.

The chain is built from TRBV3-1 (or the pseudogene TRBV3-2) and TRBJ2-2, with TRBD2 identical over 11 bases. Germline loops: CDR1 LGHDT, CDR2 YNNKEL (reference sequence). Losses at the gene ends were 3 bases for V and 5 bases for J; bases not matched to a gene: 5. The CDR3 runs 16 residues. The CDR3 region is CASSQQIAGGTGELFF. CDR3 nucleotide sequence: TGTGCCAGCAGCCAGCAGATAGCGGGAGGGACCGGGGAGCTGTTTTTT.

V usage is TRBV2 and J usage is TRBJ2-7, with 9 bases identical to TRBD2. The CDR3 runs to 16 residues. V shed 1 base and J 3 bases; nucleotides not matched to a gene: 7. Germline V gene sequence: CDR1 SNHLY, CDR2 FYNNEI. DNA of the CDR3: TGTGCCAGCAGTGAAGTTTTAGCGGGGGCCTACTACGAGCAGTACTTC. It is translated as CASSEVLAGAYYEQYF. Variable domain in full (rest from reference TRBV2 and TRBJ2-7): EPEVTQTPSHQVTQMGQEVILRCVPISNHLYFYWYRQILGQKVEFLVSFYNNEISEKSEIFDDQFSVERPDGSNFTLKIRSTKLEDSAMYFCASSEVLAGAYYEQYFGPGTRLTVT.

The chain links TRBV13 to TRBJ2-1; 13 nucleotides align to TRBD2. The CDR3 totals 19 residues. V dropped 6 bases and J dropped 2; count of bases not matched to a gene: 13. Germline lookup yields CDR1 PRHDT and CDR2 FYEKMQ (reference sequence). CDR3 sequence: CASSPGLAGAGHAYNEQFF. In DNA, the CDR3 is TGTGCCAGCAGTCCTGGACTAGCGGGAGCAGGACACGCCTACAATGAGCAGTTCTTC.

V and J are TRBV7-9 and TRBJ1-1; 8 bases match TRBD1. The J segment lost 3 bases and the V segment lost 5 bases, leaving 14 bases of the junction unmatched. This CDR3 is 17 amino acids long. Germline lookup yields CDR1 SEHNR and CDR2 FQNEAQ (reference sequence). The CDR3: CASSPFGQGRKDTEAFF. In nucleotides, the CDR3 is TGTGCCAGCAGCCCTTTTGGACAGGGACGGAAGGACACTGAAGCTTTCTTT.

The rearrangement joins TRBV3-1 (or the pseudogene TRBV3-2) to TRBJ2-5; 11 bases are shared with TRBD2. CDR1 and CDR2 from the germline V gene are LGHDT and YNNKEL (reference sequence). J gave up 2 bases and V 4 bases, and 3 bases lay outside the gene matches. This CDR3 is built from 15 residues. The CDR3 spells CASSLLAGGQETQYF. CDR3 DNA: TGTGCCAGCAGCCTTTTAGCGGGGGGGCAAGAGACCCAGTACTTC.

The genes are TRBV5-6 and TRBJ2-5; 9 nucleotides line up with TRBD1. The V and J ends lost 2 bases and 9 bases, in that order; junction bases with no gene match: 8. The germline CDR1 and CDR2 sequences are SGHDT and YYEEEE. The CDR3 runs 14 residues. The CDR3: CASSFTGGLGAQYF. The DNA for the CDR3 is TGTGCCAGCAGCTTTACAGGGGGCTTAGGGGCCCAGTACTTC.

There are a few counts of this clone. The CDR3 sequence is CASSSPPGQGNYNEQFF. The CDR3 DNA sequence: TGTGCCAGCAGCTCCCCTCCCGGACAGGGAAACTACAATGAGCAGTTCTTC. The gene calls are TRBV7-9 and TRBJ2-1; TRBD1 matches at 8 bases. The CDR3 has 17 residues. V was clipped by 4 bases and J by 3 bases; unmatched bases: 11. Germline V gives CDR1 SEHNR, CDR2 FQNEAQ (reference sequence).

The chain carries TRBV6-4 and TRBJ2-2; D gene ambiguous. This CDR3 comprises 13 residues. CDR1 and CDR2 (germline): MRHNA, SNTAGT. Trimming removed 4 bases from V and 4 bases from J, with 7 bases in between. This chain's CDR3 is CASSVGVTGELFF. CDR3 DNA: TGTGCCAGCAGTGTGGGCGTCACCGGGGAGCTGTTTTTT.

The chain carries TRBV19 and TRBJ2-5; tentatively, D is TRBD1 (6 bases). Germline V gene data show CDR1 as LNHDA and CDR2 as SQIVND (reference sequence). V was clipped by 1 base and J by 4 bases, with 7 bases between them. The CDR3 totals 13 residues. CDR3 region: CASSIVGGETQYF. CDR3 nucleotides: TGTGCCAGTAGTATAGTAGGGGGAGAGACCCAGTACTTC.

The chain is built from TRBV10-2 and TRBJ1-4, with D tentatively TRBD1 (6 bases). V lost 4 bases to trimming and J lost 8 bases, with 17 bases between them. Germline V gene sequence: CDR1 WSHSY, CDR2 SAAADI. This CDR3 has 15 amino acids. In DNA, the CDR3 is TGCGCCAGCAGTGTCTTGGGGGCAGGTAACGAAAAACTGTTTTTT. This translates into CASSVLGAGNEKLFF.

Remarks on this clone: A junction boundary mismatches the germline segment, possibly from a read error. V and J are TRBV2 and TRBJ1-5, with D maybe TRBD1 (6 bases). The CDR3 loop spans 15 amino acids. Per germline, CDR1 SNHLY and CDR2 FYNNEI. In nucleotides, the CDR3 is TGTGCCAGCAGTCTGGACAGAAATAGCAATCAGTCCCAGCATTTT. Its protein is CASSLDRNSNQSQHF. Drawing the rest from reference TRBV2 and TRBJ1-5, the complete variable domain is EPEVTQTPSHQVTQMGQEVILRCVPISNHLYFYWYRQILGQKVEFLVSFYNNEISEKSEIFDDQFSVERPDGSNFTLKIRSTKLEDSAMYFCASSLDRNSNQSQHFGDGTRLSIL.

The CDR3 region has the DNA TGTGCCAGCTCACCAGTACAGGGTAGGGGGATCACTGAAGCTTTCTTT. This encodes CASSPVQGRGITEAFF. The chain links TRBV18 to TRBJ1-1; D perhaps matches TRBD1 (6 bases). The CDR3 is made up of 16 amino acids. Germline lookup yields CDR1 KGHSH and CDR2 LQKENI. The V gene lost 2 bases and the J gene lost 4 bases, with 17 bases spanning the gap.

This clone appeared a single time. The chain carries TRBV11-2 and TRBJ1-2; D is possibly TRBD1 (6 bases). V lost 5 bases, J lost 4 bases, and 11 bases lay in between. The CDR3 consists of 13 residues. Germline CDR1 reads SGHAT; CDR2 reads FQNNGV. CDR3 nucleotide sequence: TGTGCCAGCAGCCGAACAGGGTTCTATGGCTACACCTTC. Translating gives CASSRTGFYGYTF.

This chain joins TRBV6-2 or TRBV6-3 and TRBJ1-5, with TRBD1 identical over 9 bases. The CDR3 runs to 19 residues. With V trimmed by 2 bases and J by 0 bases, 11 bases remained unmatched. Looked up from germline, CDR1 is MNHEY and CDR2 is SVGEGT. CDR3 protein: CASSYRGTGWTYSNQPQHF. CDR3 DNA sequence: TGTGCCAGCAGTTACCGAGGGACAGGGTGGACGTATAGCAATCAGCCCCAGCATTTT.

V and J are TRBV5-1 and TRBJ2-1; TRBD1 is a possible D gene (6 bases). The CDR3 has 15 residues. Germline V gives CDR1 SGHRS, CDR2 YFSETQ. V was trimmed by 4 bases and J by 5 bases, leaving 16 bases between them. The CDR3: CASSLRGPTDNEQFF. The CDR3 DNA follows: TGCGCCAGCAGCCTCAGGGGACCTACGGACAATGAGCAGTTCTTC.

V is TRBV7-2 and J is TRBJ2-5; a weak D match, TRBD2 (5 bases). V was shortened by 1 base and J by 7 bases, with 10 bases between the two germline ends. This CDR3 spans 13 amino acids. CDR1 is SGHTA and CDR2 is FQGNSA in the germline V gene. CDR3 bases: TGTGCCAGCAGCTTAGTGGAGGCGCGGACCCAGTACTTC. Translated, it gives CASSLVEARTQYF.

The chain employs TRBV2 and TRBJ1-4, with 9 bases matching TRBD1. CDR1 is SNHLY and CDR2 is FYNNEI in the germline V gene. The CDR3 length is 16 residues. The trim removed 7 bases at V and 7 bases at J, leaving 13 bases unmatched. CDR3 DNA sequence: TGTGCCAGCACCCGTCCCGGGACAGGGCAAGGTGAAAAACTGTTTTTT. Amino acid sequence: CASTRPGTGQGEKLFF. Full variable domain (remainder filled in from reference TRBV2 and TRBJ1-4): EPEVTQTPSHQVTQMGQEVILRCVPISNHLYFYWYRQILGQKVEFLVSFYNNEISEKSEIFDDQFSVERPDGSNFTLKIRSTKLEDSAMYFCASTRPGTGQGEKLFFGSGTQLSVL.

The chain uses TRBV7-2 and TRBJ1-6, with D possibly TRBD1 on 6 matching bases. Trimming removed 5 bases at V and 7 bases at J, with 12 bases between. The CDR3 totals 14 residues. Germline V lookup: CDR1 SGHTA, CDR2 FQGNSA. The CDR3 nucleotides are TGTGCCAGCAGCCGGGGGGGGCGGAATTCACCCCTCCACTTT. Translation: CASSRGGRNSPLHF.

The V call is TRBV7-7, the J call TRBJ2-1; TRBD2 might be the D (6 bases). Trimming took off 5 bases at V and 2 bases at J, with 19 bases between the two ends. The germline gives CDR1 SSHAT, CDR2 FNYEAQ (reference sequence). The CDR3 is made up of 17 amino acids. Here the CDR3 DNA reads TGTGCCAGCAGCCGAACTATGTTTAGCGGTCCCTACAATGAGCAGTTCTTC. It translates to CASSRTMFSGPYNEQFF.

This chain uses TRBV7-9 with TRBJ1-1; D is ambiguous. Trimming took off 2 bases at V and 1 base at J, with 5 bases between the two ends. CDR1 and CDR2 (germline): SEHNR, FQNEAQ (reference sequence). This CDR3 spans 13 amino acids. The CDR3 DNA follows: TGTGCCAGCAGCTTATTAGAGAACACTGAAGCTTTCTTT. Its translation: CASSLLENTEAFF. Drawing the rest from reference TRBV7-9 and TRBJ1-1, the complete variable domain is DTGVSQNPRHKITKRGQNVTFRCDPISEHNRLYWYRQTLGQGPEFLTYFQNEAQLEKSRLLSDRFSAERPKGSFSTLEIQRTEQGDSAMYLCASSLLENTEAFFGQGTRLTVV.

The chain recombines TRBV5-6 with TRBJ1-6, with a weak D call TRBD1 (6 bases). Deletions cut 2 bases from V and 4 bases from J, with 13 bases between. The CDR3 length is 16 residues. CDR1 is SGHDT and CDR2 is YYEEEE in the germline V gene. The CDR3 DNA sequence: TGTGCCAGCAGCTTATACAGGGAACGATATAATTCACCCCTCCACTTT. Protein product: CASSLYRERYNSPLHF.

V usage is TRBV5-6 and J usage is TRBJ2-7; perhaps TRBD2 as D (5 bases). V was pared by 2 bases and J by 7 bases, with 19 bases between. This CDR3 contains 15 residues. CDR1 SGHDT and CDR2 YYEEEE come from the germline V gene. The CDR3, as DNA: TGTGCCAGCAGCTTTGATCCCCTACTACTAGGGGAGCAGTACTTC. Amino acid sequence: CASSFDPLLLGEQYF.

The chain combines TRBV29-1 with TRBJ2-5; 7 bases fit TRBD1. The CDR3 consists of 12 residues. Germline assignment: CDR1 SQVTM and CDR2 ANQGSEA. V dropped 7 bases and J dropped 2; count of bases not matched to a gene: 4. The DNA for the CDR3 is TGCAGCGGAAAACAGGGGCAAGAGACCCAGTACTTC. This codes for CSGKQGQETQYF.

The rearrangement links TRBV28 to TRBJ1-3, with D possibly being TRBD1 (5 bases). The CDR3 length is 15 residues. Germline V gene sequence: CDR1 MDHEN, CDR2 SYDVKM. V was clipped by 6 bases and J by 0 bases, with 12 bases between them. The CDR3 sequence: CASSRTGTSGNTIYF. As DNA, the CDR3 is TGTGCCAGCAGCCGAACAGGAACCTCTGGAAACACCATATATTTT.